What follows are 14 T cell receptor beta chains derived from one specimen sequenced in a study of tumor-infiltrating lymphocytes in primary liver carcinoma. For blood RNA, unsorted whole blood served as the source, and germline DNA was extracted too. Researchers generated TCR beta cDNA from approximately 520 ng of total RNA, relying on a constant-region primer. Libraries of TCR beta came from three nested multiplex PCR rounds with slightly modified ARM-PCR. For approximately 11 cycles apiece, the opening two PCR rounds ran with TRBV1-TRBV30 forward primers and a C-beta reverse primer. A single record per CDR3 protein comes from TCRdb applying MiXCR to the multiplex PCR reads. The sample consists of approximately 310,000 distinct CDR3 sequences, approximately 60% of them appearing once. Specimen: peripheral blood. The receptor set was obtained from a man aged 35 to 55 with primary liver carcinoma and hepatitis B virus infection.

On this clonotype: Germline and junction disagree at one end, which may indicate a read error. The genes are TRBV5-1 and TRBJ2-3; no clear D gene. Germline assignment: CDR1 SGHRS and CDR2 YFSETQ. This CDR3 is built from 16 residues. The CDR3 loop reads CVSSLNGHASTDTQYF. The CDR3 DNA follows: TGCGTCAGCAGCTTGAACGGCCATGCTAGCACAGATACGCAGTATTTT.

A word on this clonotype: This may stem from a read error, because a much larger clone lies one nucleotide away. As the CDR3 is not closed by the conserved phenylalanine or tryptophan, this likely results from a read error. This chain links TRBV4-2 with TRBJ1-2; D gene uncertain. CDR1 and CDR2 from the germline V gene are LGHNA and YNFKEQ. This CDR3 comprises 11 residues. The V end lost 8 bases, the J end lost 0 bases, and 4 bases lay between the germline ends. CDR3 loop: CASGTNYGYTL. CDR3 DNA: TGTGCCAGCGGGACTAACTATGGCTACACCTTA.

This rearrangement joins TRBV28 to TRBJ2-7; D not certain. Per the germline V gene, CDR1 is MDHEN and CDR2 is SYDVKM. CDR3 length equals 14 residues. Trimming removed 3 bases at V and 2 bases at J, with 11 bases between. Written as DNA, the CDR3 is TGTGCCAGCAGTTTCTGGAAGGATACCTACGAGCAGTACTTC. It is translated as CASSFWKDTYEQYF.

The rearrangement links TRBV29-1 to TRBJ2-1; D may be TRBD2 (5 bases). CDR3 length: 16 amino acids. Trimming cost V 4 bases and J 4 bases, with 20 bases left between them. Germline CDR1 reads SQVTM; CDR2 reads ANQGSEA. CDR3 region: CSVAYGAASSYNEQFF. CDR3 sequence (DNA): TGCAGCGTTGCGTACGGAGCGGCATCCTCATACAATGAGCAGTTCTTC.

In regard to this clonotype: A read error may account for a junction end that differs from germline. CDR3 DNA: TGTGCCAGCAGTAGTAGTTCCTCTGGGGCTAACGTCCTGACTTTC. It specifies CASSSSSSGANVLTF. V and J are TRBV12-3 or TRBV12-4 and TRBJ2-6, with a tentative D call TRBD1 (5 bases). This CDR3 is 15 amino acids long.

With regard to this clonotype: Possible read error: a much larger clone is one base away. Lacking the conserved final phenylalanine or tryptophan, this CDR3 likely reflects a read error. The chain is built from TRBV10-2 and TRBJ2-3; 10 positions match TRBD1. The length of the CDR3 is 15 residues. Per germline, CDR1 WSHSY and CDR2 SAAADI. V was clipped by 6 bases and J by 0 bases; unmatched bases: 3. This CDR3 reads CASSEGQGSTDTQYS. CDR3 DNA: TGCGCCAGCAGCGAGGGACAGGGGAGCACAGATACGCAGTATTCT.

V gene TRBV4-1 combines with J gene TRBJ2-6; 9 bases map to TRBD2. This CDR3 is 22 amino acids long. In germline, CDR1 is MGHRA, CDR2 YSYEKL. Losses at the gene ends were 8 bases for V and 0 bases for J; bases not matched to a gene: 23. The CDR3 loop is CASDQKIRASGEVGSGANVLTF. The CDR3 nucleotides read TGCGCCAGCGACCAAAAAATTAGGGCTAGCGGGGAGGTAGGCTCTGGGGCCAACGTCCTGACTTTC.

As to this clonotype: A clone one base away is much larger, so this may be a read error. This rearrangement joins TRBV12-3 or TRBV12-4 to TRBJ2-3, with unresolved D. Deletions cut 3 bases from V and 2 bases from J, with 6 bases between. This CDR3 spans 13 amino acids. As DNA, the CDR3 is TGTGCCAGCAGTTTTTACAACACAGATACGCAGTATTTT. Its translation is CASSFYNTDTQYF.

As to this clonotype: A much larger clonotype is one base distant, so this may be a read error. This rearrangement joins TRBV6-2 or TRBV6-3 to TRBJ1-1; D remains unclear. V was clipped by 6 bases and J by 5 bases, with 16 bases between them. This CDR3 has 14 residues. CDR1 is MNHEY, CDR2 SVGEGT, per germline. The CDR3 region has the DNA TGTGCCAGCAGCTCCGGGGAGCGCAGAACTGAAGCTTTCTTT. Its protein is CASSSGERRTEAFF.

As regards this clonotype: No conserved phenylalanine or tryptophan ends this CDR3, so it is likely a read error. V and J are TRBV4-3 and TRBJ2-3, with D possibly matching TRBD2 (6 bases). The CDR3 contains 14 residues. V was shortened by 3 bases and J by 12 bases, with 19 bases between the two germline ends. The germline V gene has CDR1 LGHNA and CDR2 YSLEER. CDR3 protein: CASSQGGASDTQYY. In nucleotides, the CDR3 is TGCGCCAGCAGCCAGGGGGGTGCATCAGACACACAGTATTAT.

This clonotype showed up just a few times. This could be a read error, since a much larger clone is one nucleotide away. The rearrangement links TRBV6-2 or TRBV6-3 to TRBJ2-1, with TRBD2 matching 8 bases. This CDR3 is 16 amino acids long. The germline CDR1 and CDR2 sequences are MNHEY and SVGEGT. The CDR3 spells CTSSRTRHGGDNEQFF. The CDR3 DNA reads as TGTACCAGCAGTCGAACCCGTCACGGGGGGGACAATGAGCAGTTCTTC.

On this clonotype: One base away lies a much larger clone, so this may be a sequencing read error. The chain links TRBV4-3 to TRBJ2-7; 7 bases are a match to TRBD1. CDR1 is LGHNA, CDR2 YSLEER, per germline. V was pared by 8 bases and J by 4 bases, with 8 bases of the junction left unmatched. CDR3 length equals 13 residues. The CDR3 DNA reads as TGCGCCAGCCTTAACAGGGGATGTTACGAGCAGTACTTC. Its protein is CASLNRGCYEQYF.

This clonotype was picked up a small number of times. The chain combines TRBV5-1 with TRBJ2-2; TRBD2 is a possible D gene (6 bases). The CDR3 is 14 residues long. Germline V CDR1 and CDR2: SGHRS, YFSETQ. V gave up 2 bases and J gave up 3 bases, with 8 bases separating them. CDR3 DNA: TGCGCCAGCAGCTTCGGGAGAGACACCGGGGAGCTGTTTTTT. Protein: CASSFGRDTGELFF.

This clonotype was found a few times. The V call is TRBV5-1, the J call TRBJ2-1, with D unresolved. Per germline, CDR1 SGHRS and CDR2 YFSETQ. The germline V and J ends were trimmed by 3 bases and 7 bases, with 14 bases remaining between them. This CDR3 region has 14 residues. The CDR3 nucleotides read TGCGCCAGCAGCTCGGAGCCCTCTAATAATGAGCAGTTCTTC. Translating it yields CASSSEPSNNEQFF.